The rows below give T cell receptor beta chains drawn from one sample of a study of beta chain features in type 1 diabetes. Sequencing used immunoSEQ multiplex PCR; TCRdb keeps in-frame clones, though not all of them. The sample lists under 350,000 clones, around 7.3% occurring once. Sequenced material: central memory CD4+ T cells from blood. The receptors here all came from a woman aged 18-29 years in good health. CDR3s include the opening cysteine and the closing phenylalanine or tryptophan. Each record gives: J gene, D gene, clone size, V gene, CDR3 protein, CDR3 DNA. D genes are given only for firm matches. A clone size is listed for some rows: how often the clone was seen (once, few, many), or a class if it is expanded.

TRBJ1-1	.	few	TRBV30	CAWKGLNTEAFF	TGTGCCTGGAAAGGGTTGAACACTGAAGCTTTCTTT
TRBJ2-7	.	few	TRBV5-1	CASSLVGSTYEQYF	TGCGCCAGCAGCTTGGTTGGGAGTACCTACGAGCAGTACTTC
TRBJ2-1	.	.	TRBV2	CAGGTGFNEQFF	TGTGCCGGCGGGACTGGATTCAATGAGCAGTTCTTC
TRBJ2-6	.	.	TRBV6-5	CASSFEVTGANVLTF	TGTGCCAGCAGTTTTGAGGTGACTGGGGCCAACGTCCTGACTTTC
TRBJ2-1	.	many	TRBV6-1	CASRQPSYNEQFF	TGTGCCAGTAGGCAGCCGTCCTACAATGAGCAGTTCTTC
TRBJ2-2	.	.	TRBV19	CASSSGTFTGELFF	TGTGCCAGTAGTTCAGGGACGTTCACCGGGGAGCTGTTTTTT
TRBJ2-2	TRBD1	few	TRBV7-2	CASSQDRIWNTGELFF	TGTGCCAGCAGCCAGGACAGGATATGGAACACCGGGGAGCTGTTTTTT
TRBJ2-5	.	many	TRBV28	CASSLGAEETQYF	TGTGCCAGCAGTTTGGGGGCCGAAGAGACCCAGTACTTC
TRBJ2-3	.	.	TRBV30	CAWRGSASTDTQYF	TGTGCCTGGAGGGGAAGTGCTAGCACAGATACGCAGTATTTT
TRBJ2-5	.	few	TRBV9	CASSAVPRGESQYF	TGTGCCAGCAGCGCCGTACCGAGGGGGGAGTCCCAGTACTTC
TRBJ2-5	.	.	TRBV5-4	CASSLIGKTIQETQYF	TGTGCCAGCAGCTTGATCGGAAAGACCATTCAAGAGACCCAGTACTTC
TRBJ2-1	TRBD1	many	TRBV6-6	CASRDRDWENEQFF	TGTGCCAGCAGGGACAGGGACTGGGAGAATGAGCAGTTCTTC
TRBJ1-3	.	.	TRBV7-8	CASRPSSAGNTIYF	TGTGCCAGCAGACCCTCAAGCGCTGGAAACACCATATATTTT
TRBJ2-5	TRBD1	.	TRBV4-2	CASSQAPPGGSEETQYF	TGTGCCAGCAGCCAAGCCCCCCCAGGGGGCTCGGAGGAGACCCAGTACTTC
TRBJ2-2	.	few	TRBV30	CAWNLGFHGELFF	TGTGCCTGGAATCTAGGGTTCCACGGGGAGCTGTTTTTT
TRBJ2-1	TRBD2	few	TRBV9	CASSPSGRSYNEQFF	TGTGCCAGCAGCCCAAGCGGGAGGTCCTACAATGAGCAGTTCTTC
TRBJ1-2	.	.	TRBV7-3	CASSQRQAFYGYTF	TGTGCCAGCAGCCAACGACAGGCCTTTTATGGCTACACCTTC
TRBJ1-2	TRBD1	many	TRBV5-6	CASLRQGGRYTF	TGTGCCAGCCTGCGACAGGGGGGCCGCTACACCTTC
TRBJ2-5	.	many	TRBV25-1	CASSDEGWGETQYF	TGTGCCAGCAGTGATGAGGGGTGGGGGGAGACCCAGTACTTC
TRBJ2-2	TRBD2	.	TRBV19	CASSSSGANTGELFF	TGTGCCAGTAGTAGTAGCGGGGCGAACACCGGGGAGCTGTTTTTT
TRBJ2-3	TRBD1	few	TRBV5-1	CASSSGTGTGTDTQYF	TGCGCCAGCAGCTCTGGGACAGGGACGGGCACAGATACGCAGTATTTT
TRBJ2-2	TRBD1	.	TRBV7-2	CASSNPDRAGELFF	TGTGCCAGCAGCAACCCGGACAGGGCCGGGGAGCTGTTTTTT
TRBJ2-7	.	.	TRBV27	CASSGRWSSYEQYF	TGTGCCAGCAGTGGACGGTGGAGCTCCTACGAGCAGTACTTC
TRBJ2-3	TRBD1	.	TRBV27	CASSRRSGQGTDTQYF	TGTGCCAGCAGTCGTCGATCAGGACAGGGCACAGATACGCAGTATTTT
TRBJ2-5	TRBD2	.	TRBV5-4	CASSVTSGGRGETQYF	TGTGCCAGCAGCGTGACTAGCGGGGGGAGGGGTGAGACCCAGTACTTC
TRBJ2-3	.	many	TRBV5-4	CASSLERVTGATQYF	TGTGCCAGCAGCTTGGAACGGGTGACCGGCGCCACGCAGTATTTT
TRBJ2-3	TRBD2	.	TRBV7-9	CASRSSGTSLGDTQYF	TGTGCCAGCAGGTCTTCCGGGACTAGCCTGGGGGATACGCAGTATTTT
TRBJ2-3	TRBD2	few	TRBV4-1	CASSQGFAGLAVNTQYF	TGCGCCAGCAGCCAAGGTTTCGCGGGACTAGCAGTAAATACGCAGTATTTT
TRBJ2-3	.	.	TRBV7-2	CASSLKTDTQYF	TGTGCCAGCAGCCTAAAAACGGATACGCAGTATTTT
TRBJ1-1	.	many	TRBV2	CASRFGNTEAFF	TGTGCCAGCAGATTCGGGAACACTGAAGCTTTCTTT
TRBJ2-4	.	few	TRBV7-2	CASSTQWGDGIQYF	TGTGCCAGCAGCACCCAGTGGGGAGATGGCATTCAGTACTTC
TRBJ1-2	TRBD1	.	TRBV18	CASSPSHRDRINYGYTF	TGTGCCAGCTCACCCTCACACCGGGACAGGATAAACTATGGCTACACCTTC
TRBJ2-7	TRBD1	few	TRBV29-1	CSVATGDEQYF	TGCAGCGTTGCCACAGGGGACGAGCAGTACTTC
TRBJ2-7	TRBD2	.	TRBV18	CASSPFSGSQYEQYF	TGTGCCAGCTCACCCTTTAGCGGGAGTCAGTACGAGCAGTACTTC
TRBJ1-3	.	.	TRBV5-8	CASSPYIYSGNTIYF	TGTGCCAGCAGCCCTTATATTTACTCTGGAAACACCATATATTTT
TRBJ2-6	.	few	TRBV19	CASSIGRLSSGANVLTF	TGTGCCAGTAGTATAGGGCGTCTCAGCTCTGGGGCCAACGTCCTGACTTTC
TRBJ2-3	TRBD1	.	TRBV19	CASSIGDRRRTDTQYF	TGTGCCAGTAGTATTGGGGACAGGCGAAGAACAGATACGCAGTATTTT
TRBJ2-1	.	.	TRBV2	CASSEGTVKRDEQFF	TGTGCCAGCAGTGAGGGGACGGTCAAACGGGATGAGCAGTTCTTC
TRBJ2-7	.	few	TRBV11-1	CASSWGQRSYEQYF	TGTGCCAGCAGCTGGGGCCAGCGGTCCTACGAGCAGTACTTC
TRBJ2-3	.	few	TRBV7-3	CASSSQSVLGDTQYF	TGTGCCAGCAGCTCTCAATCGGTATTGGGCGATACGCAGTATTTT
TRBJ1-1	TRBD1	few	TRBV5-1	CASSYEGQGLTEAFF	TGCGCCAGCAGCTATGAGGGACAGGGTCTGACTGAAGCTTTCTTT
TRBJ1-2	.	.	TRBV11-2	CASSSEVYGYTF	TGTGCCAGCAGCTCTGAAGTGTATGGCTACACCTTC
TRBJ2-5	TRBD2	.	TRBV9	CASSVGLAGGKETQYF	TGTGCCAGCAGCGTAGGACTAGCGGGAGGAAAAGAGACCCAGTACTTC
TRBJ2-3	.	many	TRBV15	CATRPGGADTQYF	TGTGCCACCCGCCCTGGAGGAGCCGATACGCAGTATTTT